Listed below are T cell receptor beta chains from one sample, sequenced in a study of T cell responses to AZD1222 COVID-19 vaccine. Only in-frame clones appear in the TCRdb table, and some are missing; sequencing was by immunoSEQ multiplex PCR. Of fewer than 45,000 clones listed, about 83% are singletons. The input for sequencing was peripheral blood, taken on day 0 of AZD1222 vaccination. Source of these receptors: an adult in good health. CDR3s include the opening cysteine and the closing phenylalanine or tryptophan. The order of the fields is V gene, D gene, J gene, clone size, CDR3 protein, CDR3 DNA. A D gene is named only where the DNA matches it firmly. For some rows the clone size is stated as once, few or many, or as a class when expanded; others skip it.

TRBV28	NA	TRBJ1-1	NA	CASSRFPPQVGVTEAFF	TGTGCCAGCAGCAGATTTCCCCCTCAGGTCGGGGTTACTGAAGCTTTCTTT
TRBV7-6	NA	TRBJ1-3	NA	CASSLTAQELSGNTIYF	TGTGCCAGCAGCTTAACGGCGCAGGAGCTCTCTGGAAACACCATATATTTT
TRBV7-2	NA	TRBJ1-2	once	CASSLARAVYGYTF	TGTGCCAGCAGCTTAGCGCGGGCGGTCTATGGCTACACCTTC
TRBV7-9	NA	TRBJ2-3	NA	CASSREGRVSTDTQYF	TGTGCCAGCAGCCGAGAGGGCAGGGTGAGCACAGATACGCAGTATTTT
TRBV24-1	NA	TRBJ1-5	NA	CATSAPGGNSNQPQHF	TGTGCCACCAGTGCCCCTGGAGGGAATAGCAATCAGCCCCAGCATTTT
TRBV6-6	NA	TRBJ2-7	NA	CASSYSTWQGNEQYF	TGTGCCAGCAGTTACTCGACGTGGCAGGGGAACGAGCAGTACTTC
TRBV6-1	NA	TRBJ2-1	many	CASSEAEFNEQFF	TGTGCCAGCAGTGAGGCGGAGTTCAATGAGCAGTTCTTC
TRBV6-6	TRBD1	TRBJ1-1	NA	CASSLQGLGEAFF	TGTGCCAGCAGTCTACAGGGGCTGGGCGAAGCTTTCTTT
TRBV19	TRBD1	TRBJ1-6	NA	CASSVGGGGLDSPLHF	TGTGCCAGTAGTGTTGGAGGGGGCGGACTCGATTCACCCCTCCACTTT
TRBV7-9	NA	TRBJ1-2	NA	CASSGGAGFGYTF	TGTGCCAGCAGCGGAGGGGCAGGGTTTGGCTACACCTTC
TRBV6-6	NA	TRBJ1-1	few	CASSPGAQNTEAFF	TGTGCCAGCAGCCCAGGGGCCCAGAACACTGAAGCTTTCTTT
TRBV10-3	NA	TRBJ2-7	few	CAISATAEQYF	TGTGCCATCAGTGCCACCGCCGAGCAGTACTTC
TRBV18	NA	TRBJ2-2	once	CASSPMAGSLNTGELFF	TGTGCCAGCTCACCAATGGCCGGGTCACTGAACACCGGGGAGCTGTTTTTT
TRBV9	NA	TRBJ1-2	once	CASSGDGAYGYTF	TGTGCCAGCAGCGGTGACGGGGCCTATGGCTACACCTTC
TRBV19	NA	TRBJ2-5	NA	CASSASDEETQYF	TGTGCCAGTAGTGCGTCGGATGAAGAGACCCAGTACTTC
TRBV3-1/TRBV3-2	NA	TRBJ1-1	once	CASSRPSGGAFF	TGTGCCAGCAGCCGCCCGTCTGGGGGGGCTTTCTTT
TRBV5-1	NA	TRBJ2-5	NA	CASSLQGGTGPQYF	TGCGCCAGCAGCCTCCAGGGGGGAACTGGGCCCCAGTACTTC
TRBV5-1	NA	TRBJ1-1	NA	CASSLALRGTEAFF	TGCGCCAGCAGCTTGGCGCTTAGGGGCACTGAAGCTTTCTTT
TRBV5-1	NA	TRBJ1-1	NA	CASSNPGVTEAFF	TGCGCCAGCAGTAATCCGGGTGTCACTGAAGCTTTCTTT
TRBV7-2	NA	TRBJ1-2	NA	CASSLAPVGGASGYTF	TGTGCCAGCAGCTTAGCCCCAGTTGGGGGGGCGAGTGGCTACACCTTC
TRBV30	TRBD1	TRBJ1-2	NA	CAWSVDRANYGYTF	TGTGCCTGGAGTGTGGACAGGGCTAACTATGGCTACACCTTC
TRBV6-2/TRBV6-3	NA	TRBJ1-1	NA	CASSDTGTEAFF	TGTGCCAGCAGTGACACAGGGACTGAAGCTTTCTTT
TRBV10-2	TRBD2	TRBJ2-1	large	CASRDSGLDEQFF	TGCGCCAGCAGGGATAGCGGGCTCGATGAGCAGTTCTTC
TRBV11-3	NA	TRBJ2-1	NA	CASSTIADQDSYNEQFF	TGTGCCAGCAGCACTATAGCGGACCAAGACTCCTACAATGAGCAGTTCTTC
TRBV5-1	NA	TRBJ2-5	NA	CASSRGRVGETQYF	TGCGCCAGCAGCCGGGGGCGGGTCGGGGAGACCCAGTACTTC
TRBV3-1/TRBV3-2	NA	TRBJ1-6	NA	CASSQARSSNSPLHF	TGTGCCAGCAGCCAAGCCAGATCTTCTAATTCACCCCTCCACTTT
TRBV10-2	NA	TRBJ1-5	NA	CASSDGSNQPQHF	TGCGCCAGCAGTGACGGTAGCAATCAGCCCCAGCATTTT
TRBV27	TRBD2	TRBJ2-1	NA	CASSSGTSGRNEQFF	TGTGCCAGCAGTTCCGGGACTAGCGGGAGGAATGAGCAGTTCTTC
TRBV29-1	NA	TRBJ2-7	few	CSVEDGGEHYEQYF	TGCAGCGTTGAAGATGGGGGTGAGCACTACGAGCAGTACTTC
TRBV7-3	NA	TRBJ2-7	once	CASRPRDGGYEQYF	TGTGCCAGCAGACCAAGGGACGGAGGGTACGAGCAGTACTTC
TRBV6-2/TRBV6-3	NA	TRBJ1-4	few	CASSSLGAANEKLFF	TGTGCCAGCAGTTCTCTCGGGGCGGCTAATGAAAAACTGTTTTTT
TRBV14	NA	TRBJ2-7	NA	CASSNLPYYEQYF	TGTGCCAGCAGTAATTTACCCTACTACGAGCAGTACTTC
TRBV7-8	TRBD2	TRBJ2-3	once	CASSLGGGGTTDTQYF	TGTGCCAGCAGCTTAGGGGGCGGGGGTACCACAGATACGCAGTATTTT
TRBV10-3	NA	TRBJ2-3	NA	CAISERLYTDTQYF	TGTGCCATCAGTGAACGTCTCTACACAGATACGCAGTATTTT
TRBV10-3	NA	TRBJ2-2	few	CAISEGPGGELFF	TGTGCCATCAGTGAGGGTCCGGGAGGGGAGCTGTTTTTT
TRBV9	NA	TRBJ2-1	NA	CASSVLQGSYNEQFF	TGTGCCAGCAGCGTCCTACAGGGTTCCTACAATGAGCAGTTCTTC
TRBV6-2/TRBV6-3	NA	TRBJ1-4	NA	CASSRGREKLFF	TGTGCCAGCAGTCGAGGTCGGGAAAAACTGTTTTTT
TRBV5-1	NA	TRBJ2-7	NA	CASSPWESSYEQYF	TGCGCCAGCAGCCCCTGGGAGAGCTCCTACGAGCAGTACTTC
TRBV11-2	NA	TRBJ1-2	NA	CASSRWGDGYTF	TGTGCCAGCAGCCGTTGGGGTGATGGCTACACCTTC
TRBV4-1	TRBD2	TRBJ2-5	NA	CASSQLAGIETQYF	TGCGCCAGCAGCCAACTAGCGGGAATAGAGACCCAGTACTTC
TRBV6-5	NA	TRBJ2-3	few	CASSYSFRLSGDTQYF	TGTGCCAGCAGTTACTCGTTCAGACTATCAGGAGATACGCAGTATTTT
TRBV6-5	NA	TRBJ1-5	NA	CASIMRAGQPQHF	TGTGCCAGCATAATGAGGGCCGGACAGCCCCAGCATTTT
TRBV3-1/TRBV3-2	NA	TRBJ1-1	NA	CASIAGGAGTEAFF	TGTGCCAGCATCGCCGGGGGGGCGGGAACTGAAGCTTTCTTT
TRBV9	NA	TRBJ2-5	NA	CASSDGGRETQYF	TGTGCCAGCAGCGATGGGGGCCGAGAGACCCAGTACTTC
TRBV7-2	NA	TRBJ1-4	once	CASRRSTNEKLFF	TGTGCCAGCAGAAGGTCTACTAATGAAAAACTGTTTTTT